The 29 T cell receptor beta chains given below trace back to one sample, sequenced in a study of CD8 T cells in ankylosing spondylitis. A single record per CDR3 protein comes from TCRdb applying MiXCR to the 5' RACE reads. The profile shows around 39,000 distinct CDR3 sequences, 15% to 20% of them singletons. Sequenced: blood. The source is a male donor with ankylosing spondylitis or in good health (not recorded which).

The rearrangement uses TRBV20-1 and TRBJ2-2; D call uncertain. Germline V gene data show CDR1 as DFQATT and CDR2 as SNEGSKA (reference sequence). V dropped 0 bases and J dropped 5 bases, with 16 bases sitting between them. The CDR3 loop spans 16 amino acids. Here the CDR3 DNA reads TGCAGTGCTAGAGATTTGTTGCAGTCGGCGACCGGGGAGCTGTTTTTT. Its protein is CSARDLLQSATGELFF.

This clonotype occurred a few times. In DNA form, the CDR3 reads TGTGCCAGCAGTTATCGGATCGGACAGGGGGAAGGAGAGACCCAGTACTTC. Its translation: CASSYRIGQGEGETQYF. The chain employs TRBV6-2 or TRBV6-3 and TRBJ2-5, with TRBD1 matching over 10 bases. The V segment lost 3 bases and the J segment 4 bases; nucleotides outside the gene matches: 11. Germline V gene lookup returns CDR1 MNHEY and CDR2 SVGEGT. The CDR3 sequence is 17 residues long.

This clonotype appeared many times. V is TRBV6-2 or TRBV6-3 and J is TRBJ2-1; unclear D gene. In germline, CDR1 is MNHEY, CDR2 SVGEGT. The CDR3 is 13 residues long. Trimming took 6 bases from V and 0 from J, leaving 6 bases between them. The CDR3 bases are TGTGCCAGCAGCCCGAGCTCCTACAATGAGCAGTTCTTC. Its protein is CASSPSSYNEQFF.

The CDR3 nucleotides read TGCAGTGCTAGCGACAGGGGGAACACCGGGGAGCTGTTTTTT. Translating it yields CSASDRGNTGELFF. The V and J genes are TRBV20-1 and TRBJ2-2; 8 nucleotides agree with TRBD1. This CDR3 is 14 amino acids long. The trim removed 3 bases at V and 1 base at J, leaving 1 base unmatched. Germline V lookup: CDR1 DFQATT, CDR2 SNEGSKA (reference sequence).

The chain uses TRBV20-1 and TRBJ2-3, with D perhaps matching TRBD1 or TRBD2 (5 bases each). The V end lost 0 bases, the J end lost 6 bases, and 22 bases lay between the germline ends. This CDR3 has 17 amino acids. CDR1 is DFQATT, CDR2 SNEGSKA, per germline (reference sequence). The CDR3 here is CSAREQRDVWDADTQYF. CDR3 coding DNA: TGCAGTGCTAGAGAACAAAGGGACGTATGGGATGCGGATACGCAGTATTTT.

This clonotype was counted between two and nine times. This chain uses TRBV6-6 with TRBJ2-5; possibly TRBD1 or TRBD2 for D (5 bases each). The CDR3 runs 12 residues. CDR1 is MNHNY, CDR2 SVGAGI, per germline (reference sequence). V lost 6 bases to trimming and J lost 2 bases, with 7 bases between them. In nucleotides, the CDR3 is TGTGCCAGCAGGTGGGGGCAAGAGACCCAGTACTTC. Protein product: CASRWGQETQYF.

This clonotype has a handful of counts. The chain combines TRBV15 with TRBJ1-1; D is uncertain. V was cut by 0 bases and J by 1 base, with 9 bases left in between. CDR1 and CDR2 from the germline V gene are LNHNV and YYDKDF (reference sequence). This CDR3 comprises 15 residues. The chain's CDR3 is CATSRDLLRNTEAFF. The CDR3 DNA follows: TGTGCCACCAGCAGAGATCTCTTGAGGAACACTGAAGCTTTCTTT.

This chain joins TRBV10-3 and TRBJ2-1; 12 nucleotides agree with TRBD1. Germline assignment: CDR1 ENHRY and CDR2 SYGVKD. This CDR3 has 16 amino acids. J was trimmed by 7 bases and V by 6 bases; bases with no gene match: 10. The DNA for the CDR3 is TGTGCCATCAGAGAACCGGGACAGGGGGCTGGGAATGAGCAGTTCTTC. It yields the protein CAIREPGQGAGNEQFF.

A word on this clonotype: The junction departs from germline at one end; a sequencing error may be responsible. The chain employs TRBV20-1 and TRBJ2-2; TRBD2 might be the D (5 bases). Germline values: CDR1 DFQATT, CDR2 SNEGSKA (reference sequence). This CDR3 region has 10 residues. The chain's CDR3 is CSARVTGELF. The CDR3 DNA sequence: TGCAGTGCTAGAGTAACCGGGGAGCTGTTT.

Judged by abundance, this clonotype is medium-sized (0.01 to 0.1%). For the CDR3, the DNA is TGCAGCGTGGGGGCAGACAATGAGCAGTTCTTC. Its translation is CSVGADNEQFF. This chain connects TRBV29-1 to TRBJ2-1, with D perhaps matching TRBD1 (6 bases). The germline CDR1 and CDR2 sequences are SQVTM and ANQGSEA. The CDR3 length is 11 residues. Between the trimmed V and J ends, which lost 6 bases and 5 bases, there was a span of 8 bases.

A few counts support this clonotype. The rearrangement joins TRBV10-3 to TRBJ2-5; D gene ambiguous. The CDR3 is 14 residues long. The V and J ends lost 2 bases and 5 bases respectively, with 12 bases between them. The germline V gene has CDR1 ENHRY and CDR2 SYGVKD. The CDR3 protein is CAISELGNEETQYF. The CDR3 DNA follows: TGTGCCATCAGTGAGCTAGGGAATGAGGAGACCCAGTACTTC.

Only a few counts were recorded for this clonotype. The V and J genes are TRBV4-2 and TRBJ2-2; the D gene is possibly TRBD1 (6 bases). The CDR3 totals 14 residues. Germline V gives CDR1 LGHNA, CDR2 YNFKEQ. Between the trimmed V and J ends, which lost 7 bases and 4 bases, there was a span of 13 bases. The CDR3 sequence is CASKRTDSTGELFF. CDR3 sequence (DNA): TGTGCCAGCAAAAGGACAGATTCCACCGGGGAGCTGTTTTTT.

In its sample, this clonotype was seen a few times. The J gene is TRBJ2-5, the V gene TRBV12-3 or TRBV12-4; D may match TRBD1 or TRBD2 (5 bases each). There are 13 residues in the CDR3. Trimming left V 6 bases short and J 13 bases short, with 21 bases between. In DNA, the CDR3 is TGTGCCAGCAGCTCGAGTCCAGCCGGGACGCCGTACTTC. Residues: CASSSSPAGTPYF.

The genes are TRBV12-3 or TRBV12-4 and TRBJ1-1; no reliable D call. Trimming took 5 bases from V and 5 from J, leaving 9 bases between them. The CDR3 contains 12 residues. CDR3 in DNA: TGTGCCAGCAGTGGTACGGGGACTGAAGCTTTCTTT. Amino acids: CASSGTGTEAFF.

This clonotype has just a few counts. The rearrangement joins TRBV20-1 to TRBJ2-5; TRBD1 matches at 10 bases. CDR1 is DFQATT and CDR2 is SNEGSKA in the germline V gene (reference sequence). Germline trimming cut 6 bases from V and 5 bases from J; bases unmatched to any gene: 3. The CDR3 sequence is 12 residues long. DNA of the CDR3: TGCAGTGCCCCGGGACAGGGGGAGACCCAGTACTTC. This translates into CSAPGQGETQYF.

This chain joins TRBV29-1 and TRBJ1-1; TRBD1 agrees at 7 bases. This CDR3 comprises 12 residues. V was clipped by 5 bases and J by 2 bases; unmatched bases: 2. CDR1 and CDR2 from the germline V gene are SQVTM and ANQGSEA. The CDR3 region is CSVSGGNTEAFF. The CDR3 region has the DNA TGCAGCGTTTCAGGGGGAAACACTGAAGCTTTCTTT.

V is TRBV12-3 or TRBV12-4 and J is TRBJ2-2, with 9 bases identical to TRBD1. The CDR3 covers 17 residues. V lost 6 bases and J lost 7; bases outside the gene matches: 15. CDR3 amino acids: CASSPPGTGLFGGELFF. The CDR3 DNA reads TGTGCCAGCAGCCCTCCAGGGACAGGGTTATTTGGCGGGGAGCTGTTTTTT.

This clonotype was counted a few times. V gene TRBV3-1 combines with J gene TRBJ2-3, with D possibly TRBD2 on 6 matching bases. This CDR3 region has 14 residues. Trimming left V 4 bases short and J 4 bases short, with 12 bases between. Germline V gene data show CDR1 as LGHDT and CDR2 as YNNKEL (reference sequence). CDR3 region: CASSPAGIADTQYF. In DNA form, the CDR3 reads TGTGCCAGCAGCCCGGCGGGGATAGCAGATACGCAGTATTTT.

This clonotype was found a few times. V and J are TRBV12-3 or TRBV12-4 and TRBJ1-5, with 7 nucleotides matching TRBD1. V lost 6 bases to trimming and J lost 2 bases; unmatched junction nucleotides: 4. The CDR3 extends over 14 amino acids. CDR3 sequence reads: CASSQGGGNQPQHF. As DNA, the CDR3 is TGTGCCAGCAGCCAGGGGGGCGGCAATCAGCCCCAGCATTTT.

This clonotype is a singleton in its sample. V gene TRBV20-1 combines with J gene TRBJ1-1, with D possibly matching TRBD1 (5 bases). The CDR3 totals 13 residues. The germline V and J ends were trimmed by 1 base and 3 bases, with 9 bases remaining between them. Germline-derived CDR1 and CDR2 are DFQATT and SNEGSKA (reference sequence). DNA for the CDR3: TGCAGTGCTAGAGGGGGGAGTTACACTGAAGCTTTCTTT. Translated: CSARGGSYTEAFF.

The rearrangement uses TRBV12-3 or TRBV12-4 and TRBJ1-1; 10 nucleotides match TRBD1. The V gene end was trimmed by 6 bases and the J gene end by 4 bases; junction bases not matched to a gene: 8. This CDR3 contains 15 residues. DNA for the CDR3: TGTGCCAGCAGACCTAGACAGGGGGCACTCACTGAAGCTTTCTTT. Translation: CASRPRQGALTEAFF.

This chain uses TRBV5-6 with TRBJ2-2, with 8 bases aligning to TRBD2. Germline V gene lookup returns CDR1 SGHDT and CDR2 YYEEEE. The CDR3 is 14 amino acids. V lost 2 bases to trimming and J lost 6 bases; unmatched junction nucleotides: 3. The CDR3 nucleotides read TGTGCCAGCAGCTTCCCGGGAGGGGCCGGGGAGCTGTTTTTT. Its protein product is CASSFPGGAGELFF.

This clonotype has more than one count but fewer than ten. The rearrangement uses TRBV12-3 or TRBV12-4 and TRBJ2-1; the match to TRBD2 covers 14 bases. CDR3 length equals 14 residues. V was pared by 5 bases and J by 10 bases, with 4 bases of the junction left unmatched. For the CDR3, the DNA is TGTGCCAGCAGTGGGGGACTAGCGGGAGTCGAGCAGTTCTTC. Its protein is CASSGGLAGVEQFF.

This clonotype has a count of ten or more. The V and J genes are TRBV5-5 and TRBJ2-2; no reliable D call. This CDR3 is built from 13 residues. In germline, CDR1 is SGHKS, CDR2 YYEKEE (reference sequence). V was cut by 5 bases and J by 8 bases, with 13 bases left in between. The CDR3, as DNA: TGTGCCAGCAGTTTAGTCCCAGGAGGGGAGCTGTTTTTT. It translates to CASSLVPGGELFF.

The rearrangement joins TRBV7-2 to TRBJ2-1; maybe TRBD1 (6 bases). V dropped 1 base and J dropped 4 bases, with 11 bases sitting between them. Germline lookup yields CDR1 SGHTA and CDR2 FQGNSA. This CDR3 region has 15 residues. The CDR3 reads CASSLGTAYYNEQFF. The CDR3 DNA is TGTGCCAGCAGCTTAGGGACAGCCTATTACAATGAGCAGTTCTTC.

This CDR3 is CASSLWSSDTQYF. The CDR3 DNA is TGTGCCAGCAGTTTATGGAGTTCCGATACGCAGTATTTT. The rearrangement links TRBV12-3 or TRBV12-4 to TRBJ2-3; unclear D gene. Trimming removed 2 bases at V and 6 bases at J, with 9 bases between. This CDR3 contains 13 residues.

This clonotype was observed a few times. The gene calls are TRBV24-1 and TRBJ2-1; D possibly corresponds to TRBD2 (6 bases). The CDR3 covers 12 residues. CDR1 is KGHDR and CDR2 is SFDVKD in the germline V gene. V was pared by 5 bases and J by 7 bases, with 8 bases between. The CDR3 sequence is CATSARGNEQFF. CDR3 coding DNA: TGTGCCACCAGTGCCCGGGGGAATGAGCAGTTCTTC.

The chain recombines TRBV7-8 with TRBJ2-1, with TRBD2 identical over 10 bases. CDR1 is SGHVS and CDR2 is FQNEAQ in the germline V gene. J was trimmed by 2 bases and V by 4 bases; bases with no gene match: 8. The CDR3 runs to 17 residues. CDR3 region: CASSSALSGGAYNEQFF. The CDR3 DNA follows: TGTGCCAGCAGCTCCGCCCTAAGCGGGGGGGCCTACAATGAGCAGTTCTTC.

The table lists this clonotype with a few counts. The chain joins TRBV5-1 to TRBJ2-7; weak D call: TRBD2 (6 bases). The CDR3 length is 15 residues. In germline, CDR1 is SGHRS, CDR2 YFSETQ. V lost 4 bases, J lost 0 bases, and 14 bases lay in between. The DNA of the CDR3 is TGCGCCAGCAGCACCGGGACTCCGAGCTCCTACGAGCAGTACTTC. Translated: CASSTGTPSSYEQYF. The entire variable domain, with the rest obtained from reference TRBV5-1 and TRBJ2-7, is as follows: KAGVTQTPRYLIKTRGQQVTLSCSPISGHRSVSWYQQTPGQGLQFLFEYFSETQRNKGNFPGRFSGRQFSNSRSEMNVSTLELGDSALYLCASSTGTPSSYEQYFGPGTRLTVT.